One T cell receptor beta chain is described in this entry. Antigen: not known. The data were obtained in a study of vaccination effects on CD4 cells after COVID-19. Study results and caveats: In healthy vaccinees, only 1 of 255 vaccine-induced clones cross-reacted with common cold coronaviruses. The study had few convalescent patients and no early post-infection timepoints.

Sequenced by immunoSEQ multiplex PCR; TCRdb stores in-frame clones only, minus some. The table shows about 12,000 clones, with over 60% occurring only once. Before sequencing, viral peptide pools were used by the ViraFEST assay to expand antigen-specific CD4+ T cells. Once cultured for more than nine days, the cells underwent separation to obtain CD4+ T cells. As their vaccination, participants received two doses of either BNT162b2 or mRNA-1273. Sequencing was performed on CD4+ T cells from PBMCs cultured with SARS-CoV-2 spike peptides, taken after COVID-19 vaccination. The clonotype comes from a human donor who received a COVID-19 vaccine.

CDR3 amino acids: CASIPSGGREQYF. In nucleotides, the CDR3 is TGTGCCAGCATCCCCAGCGGGGGAAGGGAGCAGTACTTC. The chain recombines TRBV12-3 or TRBV12-4 with TRBJ2-7, with 8 positions matching TRBD2. With V trimmed by 7 bases and J by 7 bases, 9 bases remained unmatched. The CDR3 is 13 residues long.